The next 14 T cell receptor beta chains were all read from a single sample in a study of cytotoxic CD8 clonotypes in ibrutinib-treated CLL. Libraries were prepared by immunoSEQ multiplex PCR; TCRdb keeps only in-frame clonotypes and omits some of them. The data contain 150,000 to 200,000 clones, over 75% of them singletons. This specimen was PBMCs, taken at disease progression, from a patient treated with ibrutinib. These receptors were taken from a human donor with chronic lymphocytic leukemia.

DNA of the CDR3: TGTGCCAGCTCACCACAGGAGAGCAATCAGCCCCAGCATTTT. Translation: CASSPQESNQPQHF. The chain combines TRBV18 with TRBJ1-5; no clear D. The V gene lost 1 base and the J gene lost 1 base, with 5 bases spanning the gap. This CDR3 comprises 14 residues. Per germline, CDR1 KGHSH and CDR2 LQKENI.

V usage is TRBV29-1 and J usage is TRBJ2-1, with TRBD1 as a possible D gene (5 bases). The CDR3 has 12 amino acids. The V and J ends lost 6 bases and 5 bases respectively, with 11 bases between them. Germline V gene lookup returns CDR1 SQVTM and CDR2 ANQGSEA. The CDR3 bases are TGCAGCGTATATACAGGAGACAATGAGCAGTTCTTC. The encoded protein is CSVYTGDNEQFF.

This chain connects TRBV5-8 to TRBJ2-2; TRBD2 matches 10 bases. Germline trimming cut 0 bases from V and 1 base from J; bases unmatched to any gene: 3. The CDR3 has 17 residues. In germline, CDR1 is SGHTS, CDR2 YDEGEE. CDR3 residues: CASSLVLAGENTGELFF. CDR3 coding DNA: TGTGCCAGCAGCTTGGTTCTAGCGGGAGAGAACACCGGGGAGCTGTTTTTT.

This clone was found a few times. The chain carries TRBV5-6 and TRBJ2-7, with TRBD2 matching over 10 bases. J was trimmed by 4 bases and V by 5 bases; bases with no gene match: 9. The V gene's germline CDR1 is SGHDT and CDR2 YYEEEE. The CDR3 length is 15 residues. The CDR3: CASRTLAGGEYEQYF. Here the CDR3 DNA reads TGTGCCAGCAGGACCTTAGCGGGAGGCGAGTACGAGCAGTACTTC.

This clone was seen a few times. The chain couples TRBV6-6 to TRBJ2-7; TRBD1 aligns across 8 bases. Germline lookup yields CDR1 MNHNY and CDR2 SVGAGI (reference sequence). Losses at the gene ends were 2 bases for V and 6 bases for J; bases not matched to a gene: 9. This CDR3 has 15 amino acids. Here the CDR3 DNA reads TGTGCCAGCAGTTACCCCCTCCAGGGGGCGGGCGAGCAGTACTTC. It translates to CASSYPLQGAGEQYF.

This clone was seen a few times. The V and J genes are TRBV9 and TRBJ1-3; weak D call: TRBD1 (5 bases). CDR1 SGDLS and CDR2 YYNGEE come from the germline V gene. Between the trimmed V and J ends, which lost 3 bases and 0 bases, there was a span of 10 bases. This CDR3 is built from 15 residues. Written as DNA, the CDR3 is TGTGCCAGCAGCGGGGACGGCGACTCTGGAAACACCATATATTTT. The encoded protein is CASSGDGDSGNTIYF.

The chain carries TRBV28 and TRBJ2-5; no clear D. The CDR3 is made up of 15 amino acids. Germline CDR1 MDHEN, CDR2 SYDVKM. V dropped 3 bases and J dropped 2 bases, with 13 bases sitting between them. The chain's CDR3 is CASSLIAWDQETQYF. The CDR3 DNA reads TGTGCCAGCAGTTTGATCGCGTGGGATCAAGAGACCCAGTACTTC.

This clone was seen a single time. The gene calls are TRBV4-1 and TRBJ1-2; 7 bases are a match to TRBD1. The germline V gene encodes CDR1 MGHRA and CDR2 YSYEKL. The CDR3 totals 13 residues. J gave up 4 bases and V 3 bases, and 2 bases lay outside the gene matches. The CDR3 protein is CASSHWDSYGYTF. The CDR3 DNA reads TGCGCCAGCAGCCACTGGGACAGCTATGGCTACACCTTC.

The chain joins TRBV27 to TRBJ2-2, with 8 bases matching TRBD1. This CDR3 has 13 amino acids. Germline assignment: CDR1 MNHEY and CDR2 SMNVEV (reference sequence). V was clipped by 3 bases and J by 6 bases; unmatched bases: 0. CDR3 coding DNA: TGTGCCAGCAGTTTGACAGGGGCCGGGGAGCTGTTTTTT. This gives the protein CASSLTGAGELFF.

The rearrangement links TRBV11-2 to TRBJ1-2; perhaps TRBD1 as D (6 bases). This CDR3 has 15 residues. The V end lost 1 base, the J end lost 3 bases, and 12 bases lay between the germline ends. CDR1 SGHAT and CDR2 FQNNGV come from the germline V gene. The CDR3 coding sequence is TGTGCCAGCAGCTTAGGGGGCAGGGGTGACTATGGCTACACCTTC. This gives the protein CASSLGGRGDYGYTF.

This sequence joins TRBV7-9 and TRBJ1-1; D is unclear. The V gene's germline CDR1 is SEHNR and CDR2 FQNEAQ (reference sequence). This CDR3 is built from 13 residues. Trimming removed 4 bases at V and 3 bases at J, with 9 bases between. The CDR3 is CASSSGSYTEAFF. The CDR3 DNA is TGTGCCAGCAGCTCGGGGAGTTACACTGAAGCTTTCTTT.

This chain connects TRBV11-1 to TRBJ1-4; D is ambiguous. The V gene lost 1 base and the J gene lost 8 bases, with 14 bases spanning the gap. The germline CDR1 and CDR2 sequences are SGHAT and FQDESV (reference sequence). This CDR3 has 15 residues. CDR3 protein: CASSLDVRDEEKLFF. The CDR3 nucleotides read TGTGCCAGCAGCTTAGATGTGCGGGATGAGGAAAAACTGTTTTTT. Complete variable domain (other parts from reference TRBV11-1 and TRBJ1-4): EAEVAQSPRYKITEKSQAVAFWCDPISGHATLYWYRQILGQGPELLVQFQDESVVDDSQLPKDRFSAERLKGVDSTLKIQPAELGDSAMYLCASSLDVRDEEKLFFGSGTQLSVL.

This rearrangement joins TRBV18 to TRBJ2-7, with 9 positions matching TRBD1. V shed 9 bases and J 5 bases; nucleotides not matched to a gene: 14. The CDR3 is 15 amino acids. Germline values: CDR1 KGHSH, CDR2 LQKENI. The CDR3 is CASSTQGASFDEQYF. The CDR3 nucleotides read TGTGCCAGTTCTACACAGGGGGCGTCTTTCGACGAGCAGTACTTC.

The chain employs TRBV7-9 and TRBJ2-5, with a weak D call TRBD2 (6 bases). The V gene lost 2 bases and the J gene lost 1 base, with 14 bases spanning the gap. The CDR3 covers 16 residues. The V gene's germline CDR1 is SEHNR and CDR2 FQNEAQ (reference sequence). In DNA, the CDR3 is TGTGCCAGCAGCTTAATCCGGGGCGGGATCCAAGAGACCCAGTACTTC. Translating gives CASSLIRGGIQETQYF.